One and the same sample provided the 2 T cell receptor beta chains below, sequenced in a study of blood T cell repertoires in COVID-19. Method: immunoSEQ multiplex PCR; TCRdb's copy keeps in-frame clones and lacks some. The table includes about 160,000 clones, approximately 92% detected once. Sequences were obtained from peripheral blood. These receptors originate from a woman aged 45-65 years with acute or convalescent COVID-19.

V is TRBV5-1 and J is TRBJ2-3, with TRBD1 identical over 9 bases. The CDR3 consists of 17 residues. CDR1 and CDR2 from the germline V gene are SGHRS and YFSETQ. After removal of 3 bases from V and 1 base from J, the junction contained 9 bases not matched to a gene. DNA of the CDR3: TGCGCCAGCAGCTCGGGAGACAGGGGGTACGGCACAGATACGCAGTATTTT. It encodes CASSSGDRGYGTDTQYF.

The DNA for the CDR3 is TGTGCCAGTAGCCTACGACCGGGACAGGGGATTTGGGGGGCCAACGTCCTGACTTTC. It is translated as CASSLRPGQGIWGANVLTF. This rearrangement joins TRBV19 to TRBJ2-6, with 10 bases aligning to TRBD1. V shed 6 bases and J 4 bases; nucleotides not matched to a gene: 15. This CDR3 is built from 19 residues. In germline, CDR1 is LNHDA, CDR2 SQIVND (reference sequence).